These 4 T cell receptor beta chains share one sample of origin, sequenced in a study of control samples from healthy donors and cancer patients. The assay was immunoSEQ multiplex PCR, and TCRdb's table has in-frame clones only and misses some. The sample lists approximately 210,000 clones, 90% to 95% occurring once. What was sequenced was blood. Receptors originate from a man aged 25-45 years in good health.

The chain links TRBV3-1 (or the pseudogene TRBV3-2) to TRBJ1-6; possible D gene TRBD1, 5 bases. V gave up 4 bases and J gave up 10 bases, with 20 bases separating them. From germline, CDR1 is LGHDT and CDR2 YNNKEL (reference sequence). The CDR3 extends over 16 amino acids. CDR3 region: CASSLHRGSAASPLHF. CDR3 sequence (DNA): TGTGCCAGCAGCCTCCACCGGGGGTCCGCGGCATCACCCCTCCACTTT.

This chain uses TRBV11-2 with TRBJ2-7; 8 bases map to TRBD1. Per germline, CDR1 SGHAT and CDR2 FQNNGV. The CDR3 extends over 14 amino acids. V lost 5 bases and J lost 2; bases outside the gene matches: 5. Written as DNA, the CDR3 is TGTGCCAGCAGCAGTGGACAGGGAACCTACGAGCAGTACTTC. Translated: CASSSGQGTYEQYF.

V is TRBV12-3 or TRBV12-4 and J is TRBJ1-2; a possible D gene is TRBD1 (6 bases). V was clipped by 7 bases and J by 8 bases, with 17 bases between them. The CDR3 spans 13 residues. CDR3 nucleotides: TGTGCCAGCAACGGGGGCCTCTCTCAAGGCTACACCTTC. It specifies CASNGGLSQGYTF.

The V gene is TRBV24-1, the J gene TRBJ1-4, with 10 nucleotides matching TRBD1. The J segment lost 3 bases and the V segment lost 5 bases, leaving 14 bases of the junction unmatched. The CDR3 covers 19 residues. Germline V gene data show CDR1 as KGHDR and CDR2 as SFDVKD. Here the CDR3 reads CATSVLSGQGMPANEKLFF. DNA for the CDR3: TGTGCCACCAGTGTACTGTCGGGACAGGGGATGCCGGCTAATGAAAAACTGTTTTTT.